Shown below are 27 T cell receptor beta chains from a single sample sequenced in a study of blood T cell repertoires in COVID-19. Using immunoSEQ multiplex PCR, the repertoire was profiled, and TCRdb retains in-frame clones only, with some absent. The table lists approximately 290,000 clones, roughly 90% of them singletons. The sample taken for sequencing was peripheral blood. These receptors all come from a woman between 25 and 40 years old with COVID-19, enrolled during active disease.

The chain has TRBV27 and TRBJ2-7; 11 bases match TRBD2. The germline V gene has CDR1 MNHEY and CDR2 SMNVEV (reference sequence). The CDR3 runs to 13 residues. With 4 bases clipped from V and 6 bases from J, the junction kept 2 bases outside the gene matches. CDR3 residues: CASSSLAGVEQYF. For the CDR3, the DNA is TGTGCCAGCAGTTCACTAGCGGGAGTCGAGCAGTACTTC.

This chain connects TRBV30 to TRBJ1-2; D may be TRBD1 (5 bases). Deletions cut 5 bases from V and 4 bases from J, with 17 bases between. Germline lookup yields CDR1 GTSNPN and CDR2 SVGIG (reference sequence). CDR3 length: 14 amino acids. CDR3 sequence: CAWGQGGWIYGYTF. The CDR3 region has the DNA TGTGCCTGGGGTCAGGGAGGGTGGATCTATGGCTACACCTTC.

The V call is TRBV27, the J call TRBJ1-1, with D possibly being TRBD1 (5 bases). The V gene lost 2 bases and the J gene lost 11 bases, with 12 bases spanning the gap. Germline V lookup: CDR1 MNHEY, CDR2 SMNVEV (reference sequence). This CDR3 has 12 amino acids. The DNA of the CDR3 is TGTGCCAGCAGTTTAAAAGGGGAAGGGGCTTTCTTT. Translation: CASSLKGEGAFF.

This sequence joins TRBV21-1 and TRBJ1-6. TRBV21-1 is deemed a pseudogene. This CDR3 comprises 16 residues. The CDR3 is CASSPGRGGPNSPLHF. The DNA for the CDR3 is TGTGCCAGCAGCCCCGGGAGGGGAGGCCCTAATTCACCCCTCCACTTT.

This chain connects TRBV5-1 to TRBJ1-6; possible D gene TRBD1, 6 bases. This CDR3 has 16 residues. CDR1 and CDR2 (germline): SGHRS, YFSETQ. V lost 0 bases and J 4 bases, leaving 11 bases between the germline ends. In DNA form, the CDR3 reads TGCGCCAGCAGCTTGGAAGGGGGACCATATAATTCACCCCTCCACTTT. This sequence encodes CASSLEGGPYNSPLHF.

This chain joins TRBV12-5 and TRBJ2-2; D remains unclear. This CDR3 contains 12 residues. V was clipped by 0 bases and J by 9 bases, with 5 bases between them. Germline-derived CDR1 and CDR2 are LGHNT and FRNRAP. The CDR3 is CASGLVGRELFF. The CDR3 DNA sequence: TGTGCTAGTGGTTTGGTGGGCCGGGAGCTGTTTTTT.

The rearrangement links TRBV5-6 to TRBJ2-5, with D tentatively TRBD1 (6 bases). V dropped 7 bases and J dropped 6 bases, with 13 bases sitting between them. Germline V gene sequence: CDR1 SGHDT, CDR2 YYEEEE. CDR3 length equals 12 residues. The CDR3 is CASEGHRKTQYF. In nucleotides, the CDR3 is TGTGCCAGCGAGGGACACCGAAAGACCCAGTACTTC.

V usage is TRBV6-1 and J usage is TRBJ1-2, with a possible D match to TRBD1 (5 bases). Trimming took off 3 bases at V and 8 bases at J, with 16 bases between the two ends. CDR3 length: 14 amino acids. Germline CDR1 is MNHNS and CDR2 is SASEGT. The CDR3 nucleotides are TGTGCCAGCAGTGATTTCGGTGGGGCGTTCGGCTACACCTTC. It is translated as CASSDFGGAFGYTF.

The chain links TRBV6-6 to TRBJ1-2; D may be TRBD1 (6 bases). Trimming shortened V by 5 bases and J by 0 bases, and 10 bases separated the two germline ends. The CDR3 sequence is 14 residues long. The V gene's germline CDR1 is MNHNY and CDR2 SVGAGI (reference sequence). CDR3 in amino acids: CASSGQTANYGYTF. CDR3 coding DNA: TGTGCCAGCAGTGGACAGACCGCTAACTATGGCTACACCTTC.

This rearrangement joins TRBV7-2 to TRBJ2-3; TRBD2 might be the D (5 bases). V lost 4 bases and J 2 bases, leaving 10 bases between the germline ends. The length of the CDR3 is 14 residues. CDR1 and CDR2 (germline): SGHTA, FQGNSA. CDR3 nucleotides: TGTGCCAGCAGCTCCCGGACTCACACAGATACGCAGTATTTT. Its protein is CASSSRTHTDTQYF. The complete variable domain, with remaining parts taken from reference TRBV7-2 and TRBJ2-3, reads GAGVSQSPSNKVTEKGKDVELRCDPISGHTALYWYRQSLGQGLEFLIYFQGNSAPDKSGLPSDRFSAERTGGSVSTLTIQRTQQEDSAVYLCASSSRTHTDTQYFGPGTRLTVL.

In this sample, this clone turned up once. The CDR3 is CSAGHRETQYF. In DNA form, the CDR3 reads TGCAGCGCCGGTCACCGGGAGACCCAGTACTTC. This chain links TRBV29-1 with TRBJ2-5; D gene unclear. This CDR3 is built from 11 residues. Trimming removed 7 bases from V and 5 bases from J, with 11 bases in between. Germline assignment: CDR1 SQVTM and CDR2 ANQGSEA.

The chain joins TRBV27 to TRBJ1-1; TRBD1 matches at 8 bases. Trimming took 4 bases from V and 7 from J; bases not matched to a gene: 5. Germline-derived CDR1 and CDR2 are MNHEY and SMNVEV (reference sequence). CDR3 length: 13 residues. The CDR3 nucleotides are TGTGCCAGCAGTTATGGGGGGACAGGTGAAGCTTTCTTT. It specifies CASSYGGTGEAFF.

CDR3 sequence (DNA): TGTGCCAGCAGGTCCCGGGACAGGGGGGGAGACAATCAGCCCCAGCATTTT. Translating it yields CASRSRDRGGDNQPQHF. V gene TRBV5-8 combines with J gene TRBJ1-5, with 11 nucleotides matching TRBD1. CDR1 and CDR2 from the germline V gene are SGHTS and YDEGEE. J gave up 3 bases and V 5 bases, and 10 bases lay outside the gene matches. CDR3 length: 17 residues.

The chain links TRBV19 to TRBJ1-1; D might be TRBD1 (5 bases). The CDR3 has 14 amino acids. Germline V gene lookup returns CDR1 LNHDA and CDR2 SQIVND (reference sequence). The V gene lost 5 bases and the J gene lost 0 bases, with 10 bases spanning the gap. In DNA, the CDR3 is TGTGCCAGTAGTCCAGGGCCCCTGAACACTGAAGCTTTCTTT. This codes for CASSPGPLNTEAFF.

With respect to this clone: The same CDR3 also results from other DNA sequences found in this sample. This sequence joins TRBV3-1 (or the pseudogene TRBV3-2) and TRBJ1-1; the D gene is possibly TRBD1 (5 bases). V dropped 4 bases and J dropped 4 bases, with 10 bases sitting between them. The CDR3 runs to 13 residues. Germline CDR1 is LGHDT and CDR2 is YNNKEL (reference sequence). In nucleotides, the CDR3 is TGTGCCAGCAGCCTCAGGGAAGGCACTGAAGCTTTCTTT. It is translated as CASSLREGTEAFF.

The V gene is TRBV19, the J gene TRBJ2-1, with 8 bases that match TRBD2. This CDR3 spans 15 amino acids. V gave up 6 bases and J gave up 2 bases; unmatched junction bases: 6. Germline values: CDR1 LNHDA, CDR2 SQIVND (reference sequence). Here the CDR3 reads CASRAGSGTYNEQFF. In DNA form, the CDR3 reads TGTGCCAGTAGGGCGGGTAGCGGGACCTACAATGAGCAGTTCTTC.

The CDR3 bases are TGTGCCACCCGGGACAGGGCCCTCTACGAGCAGTACTTC. This translates into CATRDRALYEQYF. The chain recombines TRBV10-3 with TRBJ2-7; the match to TRBD1 covers 9 bases. Germline assignment: CDR1 ENHRY and CDR2 SYGVKD. CDR3 length: 13 residues. V shed 10 bases, J shed 3 bases, and the junction held 7 bases outside the gene matches.

The rearrangement uses TRBV28 and TRBJ2-7; possible D gene TRBD1, 6 bases. V dropped 7 bases and J dropped 6 bases, with 16 bases sitting between them. There are 13 residues in the CDR3. Germline V gives CDR1 MDHEN, CDR2 SYDVKM. CDR3 sequence (DNA): TGTGCCAGCAACCTACAGGGAACTCCCGAGCAGTACTTC. This gives the protein CASNLQGTPEQYF. The entire variable domain, with the rest obtained from reference TRBV28 and TRBJ2-7, is as follows: DVKVTQSSRYLVKRTGEKVFLECVQDMDHENMFWYRQDPGLGLRLIYFSYDVKMKEKGDIPEGYSVSREKKERFSLILESASTNQTSMYLCASNLQGTPEQYFGPGTRLTVT.

This clone occurred once. This chain connects TRBV30 to TRBJ2-5; 11 bases match TRBD2. Losses at the gene ends were 2 bases for V and 0 bases for J; bases not matched to a gene: 5. Germline V gene lookup returns CDR1 GTSNPN and CDR2 SVGIG (reference sequence). The CDR3 totals 16 residues. As DNA, the CDR3 is TGTGCCTGGAGTTTTCTAGCGGGAGGAAACCAAGAGACCCAGTACTTC. Protein product: CAWSFLAGGNQETQYF.

V is TRBV28 and J is TRBJ1-5; tentatively, D is TRBD1 (6 bases). The CDR3 loop spans 14 amino acids. V lost 6 bases and J lost 1, with 10 bases in between. Germline-derived CDR1 and CDR2 are MDHEN and SYDVKM. The CDR3 protein is CASRQGGSNQPQHF. The CDR3 coding sequence is TGTGCCAGCAGACAGGGTGGAAGCAATCAGCCCCAGCATTTT.

The rearrangement joins TRBV19 to TRBJ1-5; no reliable D call. The CDR3 is made up of 13 amino acids. Per the germline V gene, CDR1 is LNHDA and CDR2 is SQIVND (reference sequence). V lost 2 bases to trimming and J lost 7 bases, with 9 bases between them. CDR3 loop: CASSIRSWQPQHF. CDR3 nucleotide sequence: TGTGCCAGTAGTATACGGTCGTGGCAGCCCCAGCATTTT.

In its sample, this clone was seen once. V and J are TRBV5-6 and TRBJ2-3; no definite D call. Trimming took off 0 bases at V and 9 bases at J, with 14 bases between the two ends. The CDR3 has 14 amino acids. The germline V gene has CDR1 SGHDT and CDR2 YYEEEE. DNA for the CDR3: TGTGCCAGCAGCTTGGGTGGAGCTTCGAAAACGCAGTATTTT. This gives the protein CASSLGGASKTQYF.

The chain joins TRBV7-9 to TRBJ1-4; D remains unclear. The CDR3 has 13 residues. Looked up from germline, CDR1 is SEHNR and CDR2 is FQNEAQ (reference sequence). V was shortened by 6 bases and J by 3 bases, with 8 bases between the two germline ends. CDR3 nucleotides: TGTGCCAGCAGACAGAAGTCTAATGAAAAACTGTTTTTT. It specifies CASRQKSNEKLFF.

This clone was found once. This chain connects TRBV6-5 to TRBJ2-3; 10 bases match TRBD1. There are 15 residues in the CDR3. CDR1 and CDR2 (germline): MNHEY, SVGAGI. Unmatched junction bases numbered 6, after V lost 6 bases and J lost 3 bases. DNA for the CDR3: TGTGCCAGCAGCCGGGACAGGGGCGGGACAGATACGCAGTATTTT. Translation: CASSRDRGGTDTQYF.

The chain joins TRBV18 to TRBJ2-7, with D maybe TRBD2 (6 bases). This CDR3 is 13 amino acids long. V was shortened by 2 bases and J by 5 bases, with 10 bases between the two germline ends. Per germline, CDR1 KGHSH and CDR2 LQKENI. The CDR3 sequence: CASSPMGGNEQYF. The CDR3 DNA follows: TGTGCCAGCTCACCAATGGGGGGAAACGAGCAGTACTTC.

The rearrangement uses TRBV10-2 and TRBJ2-3; tentative D call: TRBD2 (6 bases). Deletions cut 4 bases from V and 3 bases from J, with 11 bases between. Germline lookup yields CDR1 WSHSY and CDR2 SAAADI. There are 14 residues in the CDR3. The CDR3 DNA sequence: TGCGCCAGCAGTGTTGCTAGCGCTACAGATACGCAGTATTTT. This gives the protein CASSVASATDTQYF.

This chain links TRBV7-3 with TRBJ2-2; 9 bases agree with TRBD1. From germline, CDR1 is SGHTA and CDR2 FQGTGA. V trimming: 5 bases; J trimming: 5 bases; junction bases outside the gene matches: 9. CDR3 length equals 16 residues. The CDR3 protein is CASSPWTGAGTGELFF. The CDR3 DNA sequence: TGTGCCAGCAGCCCATGGACAGGGGCGGGAACCGGGGAGCTGTTTTTT.